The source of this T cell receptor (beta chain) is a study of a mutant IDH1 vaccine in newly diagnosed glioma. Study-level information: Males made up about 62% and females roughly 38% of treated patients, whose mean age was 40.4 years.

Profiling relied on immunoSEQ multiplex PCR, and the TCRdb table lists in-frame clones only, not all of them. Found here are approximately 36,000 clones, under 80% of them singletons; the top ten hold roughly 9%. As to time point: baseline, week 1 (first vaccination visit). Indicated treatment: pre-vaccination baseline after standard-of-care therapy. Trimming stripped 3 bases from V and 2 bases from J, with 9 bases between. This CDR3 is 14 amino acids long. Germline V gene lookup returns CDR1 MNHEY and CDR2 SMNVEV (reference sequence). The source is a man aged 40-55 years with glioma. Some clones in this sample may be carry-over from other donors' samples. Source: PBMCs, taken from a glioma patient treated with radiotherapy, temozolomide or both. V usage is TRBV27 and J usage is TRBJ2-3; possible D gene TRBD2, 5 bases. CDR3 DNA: TGTGCCAGCAGTTTGGCGGAGGTCACAGATACGCAGTATTTT. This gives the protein CASSLAEVTDTQYF.